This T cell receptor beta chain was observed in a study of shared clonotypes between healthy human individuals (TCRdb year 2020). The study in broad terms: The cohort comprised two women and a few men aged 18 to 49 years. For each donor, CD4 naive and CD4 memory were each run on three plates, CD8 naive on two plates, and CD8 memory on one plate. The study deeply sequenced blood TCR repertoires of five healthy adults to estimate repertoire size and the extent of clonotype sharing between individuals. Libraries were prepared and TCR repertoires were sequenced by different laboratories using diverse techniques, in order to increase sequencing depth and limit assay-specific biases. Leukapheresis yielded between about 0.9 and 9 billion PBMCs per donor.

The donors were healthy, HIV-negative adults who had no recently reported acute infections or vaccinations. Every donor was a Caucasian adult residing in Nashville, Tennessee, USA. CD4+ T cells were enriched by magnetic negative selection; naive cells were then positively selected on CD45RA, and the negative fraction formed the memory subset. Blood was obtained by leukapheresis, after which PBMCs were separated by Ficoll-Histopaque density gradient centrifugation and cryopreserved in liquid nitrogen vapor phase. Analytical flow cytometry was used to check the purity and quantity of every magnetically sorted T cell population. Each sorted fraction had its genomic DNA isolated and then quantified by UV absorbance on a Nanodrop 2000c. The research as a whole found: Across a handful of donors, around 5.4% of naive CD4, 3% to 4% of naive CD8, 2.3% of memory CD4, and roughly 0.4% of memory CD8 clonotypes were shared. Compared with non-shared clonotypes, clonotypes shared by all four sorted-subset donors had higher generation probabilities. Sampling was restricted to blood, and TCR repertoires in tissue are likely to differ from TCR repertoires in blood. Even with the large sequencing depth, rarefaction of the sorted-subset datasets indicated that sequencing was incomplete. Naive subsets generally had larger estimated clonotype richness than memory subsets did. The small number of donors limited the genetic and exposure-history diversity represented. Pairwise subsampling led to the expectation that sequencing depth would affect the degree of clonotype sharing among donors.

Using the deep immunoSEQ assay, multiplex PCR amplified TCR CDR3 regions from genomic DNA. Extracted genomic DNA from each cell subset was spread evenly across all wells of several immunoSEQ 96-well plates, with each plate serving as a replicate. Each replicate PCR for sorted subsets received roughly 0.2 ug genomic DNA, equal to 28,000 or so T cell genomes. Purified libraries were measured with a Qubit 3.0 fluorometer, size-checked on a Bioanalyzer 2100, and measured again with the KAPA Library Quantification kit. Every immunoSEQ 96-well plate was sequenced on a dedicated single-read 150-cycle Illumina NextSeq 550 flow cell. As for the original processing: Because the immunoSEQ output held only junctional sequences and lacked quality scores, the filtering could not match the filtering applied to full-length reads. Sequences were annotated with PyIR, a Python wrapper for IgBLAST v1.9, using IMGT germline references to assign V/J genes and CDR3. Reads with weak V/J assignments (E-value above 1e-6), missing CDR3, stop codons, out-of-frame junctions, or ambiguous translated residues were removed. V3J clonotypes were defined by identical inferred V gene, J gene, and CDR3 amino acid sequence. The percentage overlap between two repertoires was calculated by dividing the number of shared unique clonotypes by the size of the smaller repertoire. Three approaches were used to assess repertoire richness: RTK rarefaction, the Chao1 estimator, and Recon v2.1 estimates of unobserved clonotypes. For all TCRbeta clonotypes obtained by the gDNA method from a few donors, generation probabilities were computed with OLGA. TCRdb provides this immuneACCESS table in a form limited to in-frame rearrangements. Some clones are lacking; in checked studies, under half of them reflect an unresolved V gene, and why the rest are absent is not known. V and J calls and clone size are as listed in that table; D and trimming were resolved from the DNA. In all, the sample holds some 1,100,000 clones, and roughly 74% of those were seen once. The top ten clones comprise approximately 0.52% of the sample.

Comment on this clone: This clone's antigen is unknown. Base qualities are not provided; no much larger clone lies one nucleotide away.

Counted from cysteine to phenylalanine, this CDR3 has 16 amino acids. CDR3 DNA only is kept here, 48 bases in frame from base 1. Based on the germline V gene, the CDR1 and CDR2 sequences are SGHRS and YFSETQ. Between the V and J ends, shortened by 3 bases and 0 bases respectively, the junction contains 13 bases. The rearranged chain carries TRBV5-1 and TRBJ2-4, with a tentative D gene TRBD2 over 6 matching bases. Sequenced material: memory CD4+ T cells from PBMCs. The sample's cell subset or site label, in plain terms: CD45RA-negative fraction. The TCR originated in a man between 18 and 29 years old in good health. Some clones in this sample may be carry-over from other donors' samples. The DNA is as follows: TGCGCCAGCAGCTCCGGGGGAAGCGTAGCCAAAAACATTCAGTACTTC. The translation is CASSSGGSVAKNIQYF. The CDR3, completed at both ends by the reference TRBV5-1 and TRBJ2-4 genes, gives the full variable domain KAGVTQTPRYLIKTRGQQVTLSCSPISGHRSVSWYQQTPGQGLQFLFEYFSETQRNKGNFPGRFSGRQFSNSRSEMNVSTLELGDSALYLCASSSGGSVAKNIQYFGAGTRLSVL.